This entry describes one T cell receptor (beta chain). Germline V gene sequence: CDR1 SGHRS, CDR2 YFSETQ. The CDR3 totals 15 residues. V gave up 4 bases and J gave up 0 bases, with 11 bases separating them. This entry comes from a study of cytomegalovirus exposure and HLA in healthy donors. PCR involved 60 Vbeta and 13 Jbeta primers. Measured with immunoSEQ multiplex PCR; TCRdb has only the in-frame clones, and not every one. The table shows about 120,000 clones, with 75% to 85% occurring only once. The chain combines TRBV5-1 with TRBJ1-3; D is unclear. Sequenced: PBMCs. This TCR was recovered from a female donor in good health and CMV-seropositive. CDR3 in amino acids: CASSRDIYSGNTIYF. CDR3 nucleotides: TGCGCCAGCAGCCGCGACATCTACTCTGGAAACACCATATATTTT. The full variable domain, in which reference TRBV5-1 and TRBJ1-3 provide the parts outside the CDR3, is KAGVTQTPRYLIKTRGQQVTLSCSPISGHRSVSWYQQTPGQGLQFLFEYFSETQRNKGNFPGRFSGRQFSNSRSEMNVSTLELGDSALYLCASSRDIYSGNTIYFGEGSWLTVV.